This T cell receptor (beta chain) was sequenced in a study of Graves' ophthalmopathy and Graves' hyperthyroidism. Study at large: Pretreatment peripheral blood was obtained at initial diagnosis.

The table lists this clonotype with many counts. The CDR3 has 18 residues. CDR1 and CDR2 (germline): SGHAT, FQNNGV. V lost 0 bases and J lost 5; bases outside the gene matches: 12. If no ophthalmopathy appeared within 18 months of follow-up, hyperthyroidism was termed stable. Aged 18 to 65, hyperthyroidism patients had been newly diagnosed, with under 2 months' duration. Other autoimmune diseases, uncontrolled infections, pregnancy or lactation ruled patients out of participation. RNA transcripts yielded amplified TCR beta CDR3 regions. HTBI primers were used in a first-round RT-PCR, which preceded a second-round multiplex PCR. TCRdb re-called the multiplex PCR reads through MiXCR, storing one row per CDR3 protein. Among some 410,000 distinct CDR3 sequences listed, 20% to 25% were seen once.

The specimen sequenced was peripheral blood. The TCR sequence derives from a woman in her late teens or twenties with stable Graves' hyperthyroidism. V usage is TRBV11-2 and J usage is TRBJ2-2; 7 positions agree with TRBD1. For the CDR3, the DNA is TGTGCCAGCAGCTTAGATCCGAGGGGGCGGTTTGGGACCGGGGAGCTGTTTTTT. Residues: CASSLDPRGRFGTGELFF.